Listed here are 4 T cell receptor beta chains from one sample, sequenced in a study of T-cell reconstitution after alpha-beta-depleted transplantation in children. Using unique molecular identifiers, the investigators prepared the TCRbeta library. In TCRdb, the PCR reads were re-called with MiXCR into one record per CDR3 protein. The data contain 700,000 to 950,000 distinct CDR3 sequences, 16% of them singletons. The sequencing used PBMCs, mostly from graft donor cells, collected 360 days after TCRalphabeta/CD19-depleted stem cell transplant. Receptors were obtained from a male patient aged 10 to 17 who had a stem cell transplant for acute lymphoblastic leukemia, so the T cells may come from the graft donor.

This clonotype was seen more than once but under ten times. The chain uses TRBV5-1 and TRBJ2-3; D perhaps matches TRBD1 (7 bases). The CDR3 contains 15 residues. CDR1 is SGHRS and CDR2 is YFSETQ in the germline V gene. V was clipped by 4 bases and J by 2 bases, with 14 bases between them. This CDR3 reads CASSTTGRPTDTQYF. The CDR3 DNA reads as TGCGCCAGCAGCACGACAGGGAGGCCCACAGATACGCAGTATTTT.

V gene TRBV11-2 combines with J gene TRBJ2-3; 10 bases are a match to TRBD2. The CDR3 runs 18 residues. Germline CDR1 reads SGHAT; CDR2 reads FQNNGV. In DNA, the CDR3 is TGTGCACTCAGCAGTCAGACTAGCGGGTCCCTCCCCTCTGGGACGCAGTATTTT. This sequence encodes CALSSQTSGSLPSGTQYF.

In its sample, this clonotype was seen a few times. V gene TRBV5-1 combines with J gene TRBJ2-1, with TRBD2 identical over 9 bases. The CDR3 contains 19 residues. The V gene's germline CDR1 is SGHRS and CDR2 YFSETQ. With 1 base clipped from V and 4 bases from J, the junction kept 15 bases outside the gene matches. CDR3 bases: TGCGCCAGCAGCTTGTCTGGGGCGGGACTAGCCTCGGAGTACAATGAGCAGTTCTTC. Protein sequence: CASSLSGAGLASEYNEQFF. Full variable domain (rest looked up from reference TRBV5-1 and TRBJ2-1): KAGVTQTPRYLIKTRGQQVTLSCSPISGHRSVSWYQQTPGQGLQFLFEYFSETQRNKGNFPGRFSGRQFSNSRSEMNVSTLELGDSALYLCASSLSGAGLASEYNEQFFGPGTRLTVL.

The chain has TRBV12-3 or TRBV12-4 and TRBJ2-7, with 9 bases aligning to TRBD2. The CDR3 is 14 residues long. The V and J ends lost 6 bases and 3 bases, in that order; junction bases with no gene match: 6. This CDR3 is CASRPASGIYEQYF. Written as DNA, the CDR3 is TGTGCCAGCAGGCCCGCTAGCGGGATCTACGAGCAGTACTTC.